What follows are 9 T cell receptor beta chains derived from one specimen sequenced in a study of shared clonotypes between healthy human individuals. Some clones are missing from TCRdb's copy, which holds only in-frame ones; the method was immunoSEQ multiplex PCR. The data show approximately 1.5 million clones, approximately 98.5% seen once. The sequenced sample consisted of naive CD4+ T cells sorted from blood. The sample's subset: CD45RA+ positively selected. These receptors were obtained from a man aged 30-40 years in good health.

The chain combines TRBV6-1 with TRBJ1-3; 7 bases fit TRBD1. J was trimmed by 0 bases and V by 3 bases; bases with no gene match: 11. CDR1 is MNHNS and CDR2 is SASEGT in the germline V gene. There are 18 residues in the CDR3. DNA for the CDR3: TGTGCCAGCAGTGAGCTACCGGGACAGTGGGTCTCTGGAAACACCATATATTTT. Translated: CASSELPGQWVSGNTIYF.

The gene calls are TRBV27 and TRBJ1-2, with TRBD1 identical over 8 bases. The CDR3 totals 14 residues. Germline-derived CDR1 and CDR2 are MNHEY and SMNVEV (reference sequence). V trimming: 2 bases; J trimming: 4 bases; junction bases outside the gene matches: 3. CDR3 region: CASSLLGQGYGYTF. CDR3 bases: TGTGCCAGCAGTTTACTCGGACAGGGCTATGGCTACACCTTC.

This chain uses TRBV9 with TRBJ1-1; no clear D. Germline CDR1 and CDR2: SGDLS and YYNGEE. The CDR3 sequence is 14 residues long. V was pared by 1 base and J by 0 bases, with 7 bases between. CDR3 protein: CASSVTTMNTEAFF. In DNA, the CDR3 is TGTGCCAGCAGCGTAACTACCATGAACACTGAAGCTTTCTTT.

The chain carries TRBV27 and TRBJ2-7; perhaps TRBD2 as D (6 bases). The CDR3 is 13 amino acids. Deletions cut 6 bases from V and 2 bases from J, with 11 bases between. Germline V gene lookup returns CDR1 MNHEY and CDR2 SMNVEV (reference sequence). The CDR3 sequence is CASRAGPAYEQYF. The CDR3 nucleotides read TGTGCCAGCAGGGCGGGACCGGCCTACGAGCAGTACTTC.

V and J are TRBV4-3 and TRBJ1-2; D possibly corresponds to TRBD1 (5 bases). This CDR3 has 14 residues. V lost 1 base to trimming and J lost 5 bases, with 11 bases between them. CDR1 and CDR2 from the germline V gene are LGHNA and YSLEER. The CDR3 here is CASSQAGARYGYTF. DNA of the CDR3: TGCGCCAGCAGCCAAGCCGGGGCCAGGTATGGCTACACCTTC.

V gene TRBV5-1 combines with J gene TRBJ1-4, with 7 bases lining up with TRBD1. CDR1 and CDR2 (germline): SGHRS, YFSETQ. V shed 4 bases and J 6 bases; nucleotides not matched to a gene: 12. The length of the CDR3 is 16 residues. The CDR3 bases are TGCGCCAGCAGCCCGGAAACGGACAGGACACATGAAAAACTGTTTTTT. It translates to CASSPETDRTHEKLFF. Variable domain in full (rest from reference TRBV5-1 and TRBJ1-4): KAGVTQTPRYLIKTRGQQVTLSCSPISGHRSVSWYQQTPGQGLQFLFEYFSETQRNKGNFPGRFSGRQFSNSRSEMNVSTLELGDSALYLCASSPETDRTHEKLFFGSGTQLSVL.

The rearrangement links TRBV15 to TRBJ1-1, with D perhaps TRBD1 (5 bases). V gave up 1 base and J gave up 1 base, with 7 bases separating them. Germline CDR1 LNHNV, CDR2 YYDKDF (reference sequence). This CDR3 spans 14 amino acids. The DNA for the CDR3 is TGTGCCACCAGCAGAGGACAGCAGAACACTGAAGCTTTCTTT. Protein: CATSRGQQNTEAFF.

The gene calls are TRBV5-1 and TRBJ2-5; 7 bases agree with TRBD2. The CDR3 length is 16 residues. CDR1 and CDR2 from the germline V gene are SGHRS and YFSETQ. V shed 4 bases, J shed 4 bases, and the junction held 13 bases outside the gene matches. The CDR3 loop reads CASSPLAGAAPETQYF. The DNA of the CDR3 is TGCGCCAGCAGCCCCCTGGCGGGAGCGGCTCCAGAGACCCAGTACTTC.

This clone was seen once. V gene TRBV9 combines with J gene TRBJ2-7; a possible D gene is TRBD2 (6 bases). The CDR3 extends over 16 amino acids. V was clipped by 0 bases and J by 4 bases, with 17 bases between them. Germline CDR1 reads SGDLS; CDR2 reads YYNGEE. CDR3 bases: TGTGCCAGCAGCGTAGGCCCGGGGGTCGACTTATACGAGCAGTACTTC. This gives the protein CASSVGPGVDLYEQYF.